These 9 T cell receptor beta chains were all obtained from the same sample, sequenced in a study of T cells in localized non-small cell lung cancer. Generated by immunoSEQ multiplex PCR, the TCRdb table keeps only in-frame clones and is missing some. The sample holds 35,000 or so clones; roughly 85% are singletons and the top ten take 6.5% to 9%. The starting material was peripheral blood, obtained before any cancer treatment. Receptors originate from a woman aged 40 to 75 with stage I lung adenocarcinoma.

The chain has TRBV19 and TRBJ1-3, with 7 bases identical to TRBD1. The trim removed 9 bases at V and 2 bases at J, leaving 10 bases unmatched. This CDR3 is built from 15 residues. Germline CDR1 reads LNHDA; CDR2 reads SQIVND (reference sequence). CDR3 amino acids: CASYRQGVPGNTIYF. The CDR3 bases are TGTGCCAGCTACCGACAGGGCGTACCTGGAAACACCATATATTTT.

J is TRBJ2-1 and V is TRBV6-1; 14 bases are a match to TRBD2. With 4 bases clipped from V and 5 bases from J, the junction kept 4 bases outside the gene matches. Germline-derived CDR1 and CDR2 are MNHNS and SASEGT. This CDR3 spans 16 amino acids. The CDR3 nucleotides read TGTGCCAGCAGTGCCCGACTAGCGGGGGGGAACAATGAGCAGTTCTTC. Protein product: CASSARLAGGNNEQFF.

The rearrangement uses TRBV4-3 and TRBJ2-1; 11 bases are a match to TRBD2. Trimming cost V 1 base and J 10 bases; bases outside gene matches: 9. Germline CDR1 is LGHNA and CDR2 is YSLEER. The CDR3 runs to 16 residues. The CDR3 DNA is TGCGCCAGCAGCCAAGGCCTTAGCGGGGGGGCAATGGAGCAGTTCTTC. Protein sequence: CASSQGLSGGAMEQFF.

The chain uses TRBV19 and TRBJ2-5; 8 nucleotides match TRBD2. This CDR3 contains 13 residues. Unmatched junction bases numbered 9, after V lost 6 bases and J lost 9 bases. In germline, CDR1 is LNHDA, CDR2 SQIVND (reference sequence). The CDR3: CASSTPGLVSQYF. CDR3 in DNA: TGTGCCAGTAGCACCCCGGGACTAGTGTCCCAGTACTTC.

The chain recombines TRBV14 with TRBJ2-7; the D is unclear. V was clipped by 0 bases and J by 2 bases, with 8 bases between them. CDR1 and CDR2 (germline): SGHDN, FVKESK. This CDR3 is 14 amino acids long. CDR3 loop: CASSQELPPYEQYF. The CDR3 DNA reads as TGTGCCAGCAGCCAAGAACTCCCCCCCTACGAGCAGTACTTC. The whole variable domain, filled in from reference TRBV14 and TRBJ2-7, reads EAGVTQFPSHSVIEKGQTVTLRCDPISGHDNLYWYRRVMGKEIKFLLHFVKESKQDESGMPNNRFLAERTGGTYSTLKVQPAELEDSGVYFCASSQELPPYEQYFGPGTRLTVT.

J is TRBJ1-3 and V is TRBV5-1; D unresolved. The germline V gene has CDR1 SGHRS and CDR2 YFSETQ. The CDR3 contains 16 residues. V lost 4 bases and J 0 bases, leaving 14 bases between the germline ends. The CDR3 loop reads CASSLVGSISGNTIYF. The CDR3 DNA reads TGCGCCAGCAGCCTAGTCGGGAGTATCTCTGGAAACACCATATATTTT. Drawing the rest from reference TRBV5-1 and TRBJ1-3, the complete variable domain is KAGVTQTPRYLIKTRGQQVTLSCSPISGHRSVSWYQQTPGQGLQFLFEYFSETQRNKGNFPGRFSGRQFSNSRSEMNVSTLELGDSALYLCASSLVGSISGNTIYFGEGSWLTVV.

The chain links TRBV5-1 to TRBJ1-4; 8 bases are a match to TRBD1. The germline gives CDR1 SGHRS, CDR2 YFSETQ. The V gene end was trimmed by 1 base and the J gene end by 3 bases; junction bases not matched to a gene: 5. The CDR3 length is 16 residues. CDR3 amino acids: CASSLQGAGANEKLFF. Here the CDR3 DNA reads TGCGCCAGCAGCTTGCAGGGGGCGGGGGCTAATGAAAAACTGTTTTTT.

The chain combines TRBV7-8 with TRBJ1-5; 8 bases agree with TRBD1. CDR1 is SGHVS, CDR2 FQNEAQ, per germline. This CDR3 spans 14 amino acids. The J segment lost 4 bases and the V segment lost 4 bases, leaving 3 bases of the junction unmatched. The CDR3 bases are TGTGCCAGCAGCTCACAGGGGGGAAATCAGCCCCAGCATTTT. Translating it yields CASSSQGGNQPQHF.

The chain recombines TRBV15 with TRBJ2-4; 8 bases map to TRBD1. V lost 0 bases and J lost 0; bases outside the gene matches: 1. The germline V gene has CDR1 LNHNV and CDR2 YYDKDF (reference sequence). The CDR3 totals 16 residues. The CDR3 here is CATSRDQGAAKNIQYF. The CDR3 DNA reads as TGTGCCACCAGCAGAGATCAGGGGGCAGCCAAAAACATTCAGTACTTC.